A single sample gave rise to the 28 T cell receptor beta chains below, sequenced in a study of blood T cells in healthy people across ages. It was with a sample-barcoded 5' primer and a J-beta primer mix that a second PCR of about 7 to 12 cycles was run. Each CDR3 protein is one row after TCRdb ran MiXCR on the 5' RACE reads. Of over 1,500,000 distinct CDR3 sequences in the sample, roughly two fifths were seen once. Material: blood. These receptors came from a human donor in good health.

This clonotype was counted only a few times. Written as DNA, the CDR3 is TGTGCCAGCAGCTTATTTGATTGGGGGATGAACACTGAAGCTTTCTTT. This encodes CASSLFDWGMNTEAFF. This chain links TRBV7-2 with TRBJ1-1; tentatively, D is TRBD1 (5 bases). The ends were cut back, 2 bases at V and 0 bases at J, with 13 bases in the middle. The CDR3 totals 16 residues. Germline V CDR1 and CDR2: SGHTA, FQGNSA.

V usage is TRBV11-3 and J usage is TRBJ2-1, with TRBD2 matching 10 bases. Germline V gives CDR1 SGHNT, CDR2 YENEEA. Germline trimming cut 1 base from V and 7 bases from J; bases unmatched to any gene: 7. The CDR3 covers 16 residues. The CDR3, as DNA: TGTGCCAGCAGCTTAGTATCAGCGGGGGGGGGAAATGAGCAGTTCTTC. Protein product: CASSLVSAGGGNEQFF. Full variable domain (missing parts from reference TRBV11-3 and TRBJ2-1): EAGVVQSPRYKIIEKKQPVAFWCNPISGHNTLYWYLQNLGQGPELLIRYENEEAVDDSQLPKDRFSAERLKGVDSTLKIQPAELGDSAVYLCASSLVSAGGGNEQFFGPGTRLTVL.

This chain uses TRBV30 with TRBJ1-2; no clear D. The CDR3 loop spans 12 amino acids. Trimming took 0 bases from V and 7 from J, leaving 9 bases between them. CDR1 is GTSNPN, CDR2 SVGIG, per germline (reference sequence). The CDR3 nucleotides are TGTGCCTGGAGTGTAAGCTCGAGTGGCTACACCTTC. Encoded protein: CAWSVSSSGYTF.

The V call is TRBV7-2, the J call TRBJ2-5; 9 bases match TRBD1. The V segment lost 4 bases and the J segment 4 bases; nucleotides outside the gene matches: 10. The germline CDR1 and CDR2 sequences are SGHTA and FQGNSA. The CDR3 is 16 residues long. The CDR3 nucleotides read TGTGCCAGCAGCTCAATTTACAGGGGGCTAAGAGAGACCCAGTACTTC. Amino acids: CASSSIYRGLRETQYF.

V gene TRBV5-5 combines with J gene TRBJ1-1; the D is unclear. V gave up 4 bases and J gave up 5 bases, with 12 bases separating them. CDR1 is SGHKS and CDR2 is YYEKEE in the germline V gene (reference sequence). This CDR3 contains 13 residues. The CDR3 DNA reads as TGTGCCAGCAGCATGGAAAGGCTTACTGAAGCTTTCTTT. Its translation is CASSMERLTEAFF.

The chain joins TRBV5-4 to TRBJ1-1; D gene uncertain. The CDR3 is made up of 13 amino acids. CDR1 and CDR2 (germline): SGHNT, YYREEE (reference sequence). The V end lost 5 bases, the J end lost 4 bases, and 12 bases lay between the germline ends. In DNA, the CDR3 is TGTGCCAGCAGGCTGGACGGGTTCACTGAAGCTTTCTTT. Residues: CASRLDGFTEAFF.

CDR3 DNA sequence: TGTGCCACCAGTATCCCAGGGCTAGATACGCAGTATTTT. Protein product: CATSIPGLDTQYF. The chain combines TRBV24-1 with TRBJ2-3; weak D call: TRBD1 (5 bases). CDR1 and CDR2 (germline): KGHDR, SFDVKD. Trimming stripped 6 bases from V and 5 bases from J, with 11 bases between. The CDR3 is 13 amino acids.

The chain combines TRBV7-9 with TRBJ1-2, with D tentatively TRBD1 (5 bases). Per germline, CDR1 SEHNR and CDR2 FQNEAQ (reference sequence). The CDR3 extends over 14 amino acids. V lost 2 bases and J lost 7, with 14 bases in between. CDR3 bases: TGTGCCAGCAGCTTACAGGGTGGACGGCTTGGCTACACCTTC. Translated: CASSLQGGRLGYTF.

This clonotype was counted between two and nine times. The CDR3 DNA reads as TGTGCCAGCCGGCCGGGAGGCAAAAACATTCAGTACTTC. This codes for CASRPGGKNIQYF. This chain uses TRBV2 with TRBJ2-4; 7 bases are a match to TRBD2. V trimming: 8 bases; J trimming: 3 bases; junction bases outside the gene matches: 4. This CDR3 contains 13 residues. Germline V gene data show CDR1 as SNHLY and CDR2 as FYNNEI.

This chain links TRBV29-1 with TRBJ2-4, with D perhaps assigned TRBD1 or TRBD2 (5 bases each). The DNA end lines up better with TRBJ2-7; the J call may be wrong. Looked up from germline, CDR1 is SQVTM and CDR2 is ANQGSEA. This CDR3 has 13 residues. CDR3: CSVGGGGAHEQYF. The CDR3 bases are TGCAGCGTTGGTGGGGGTGGGGCCCACGAGCAGTACTTC.

The rearrangement joins TRBV13 to TRBJ2-7, with TRBD2 identical over 9 bases. The length of the CDR3 is 16 residues. Germline trimming cut 5 bases from V and 2 bases from J; bases unmatched to any gene: 10. The germline gives CDR1 PRHDT, CDR2 FYEKMQ (reference sequence). The CDR3 reads CASSVNSGGDAYEQYF. DNA of the CDR3: TGTGCCAGCAGCGTAAATAGCGGGGGCGACGCCTACGAGCAGTACTTC.

The rearrangement links TRBV20-1 to TRBJ1-2; the match to TRBD1 covers 9 bases. The CDR3 is 14 residues long. With 6 bases clipped from V and 8 bases from J, the junction kept 13 bases outside the gene matches. The germline V gene encodes CDR1 DFQATT and CDR2 SNEGSKA (reference sequence). The CDR3 DNA reads TGCAGTGCCCCAGGGGACAGGGCTAGGGGGGGCTACACCTTC. It codes for CSAPGDRARGGYTF.

Regarding this clonotype: A read error may account for a junction end that differs from germline. The rearrangement uses TRBV5-1 and TRBJ2-7, with D possibly being TRBD1 (6 bases). Germline V gene lookup returns CDR1 SGHRS and CDR2 YFSETQ. The CDR3 has 15 amino acids. This chain's CDR3 is CASNAQGSGNYEQYF. The CDR3 DNA reads as TGCGCGAGCAACGCTCAGGGGTCCGGGAACTACGAGCAGTACTTC. The full variable domain, its missing parts supplied by reference TRBV5-1 and TRBJ2-7, is KAGVTQTPRYLIKTRGQQVTLSCSPISGHRSVSWYQQTPGQGLQFLFEYFSETQRNKGNFPGRFSGRQFSNSRSEMNVSTLELGDSALYLCASNAQGSGNYEQYFGPGTRLTVT.

The chain links TRBV10-3 to TRBJ2-4; 9 bases line up with TRBD2. With the DNA end fitting TRBJ2-7 better, the J assignment may be wrong. CDR1 and CDR2 (germline): ENHRY, SYGVKD. CDR3 size: 14 residues. CDR3 residues: CAISLPSGAYEQYF. The CDR3, as DNA: TGTGCCATCAGTCTCCCTAGCGGGGCCTACGAGCAGTACTTC.

This clonotype was recorded a few times. The CDR3 DNA is TGTGCCAGCAGCTTTCTTCCCGCAGCCACACACTATGGCTACACCTTC. Protein product: CASSFLPAATHYGYTF. The V and J genes are TRBV7-2 and TRBJ1-2; D is unresolved. V lost 3 bases to trimming and J lost 3 bases, with 17 bases between them. Germline loops: CDR1 SGHTA, CDR2 FQGNSA. The CDR3 loop spans 16 amino acids.

This sequence joins TRBV4-1 and TRBJ1-2; D might be TRBD1 (6 bases). The germline gives CDR1 MGHRA, CDR2 YSYEKL. This CDR3 region has 13 residues. Trimming cost V 4 bases and J 6 bases, with 12 bases left between them. The CDR3 DNA reads as TGCGCCAGCAGCCGCTTAACAGGGAATGGCTACACCTTC. It translates to CASSRLTGNGYTF.

The chain employs TRBV4-2 and TRBJ2-1; D gene unclear. This CDR3 spans 11 amino acids. Germline V gives CDR1 LGHNA, CDR2 YNFKEQ. Trimming shortened V by 5 bases and J by 14 bases, and 13 bases separated the two germline ends. The CDR3 region has the DNA TGTGCCAGCAGCGATGCGACCGATGAGTTCTTC. Protein: CASSDATDEFF.

A few counts support this clonotype. This chain links TRBV20-1 with TRBJ2-1, with D possibly matching TRBD1 (5 bases). Germline values: CDR1 DFQATT, CDR2 SNEGSKA (reference sequence). The CDR3 runs to 13 residues. Trimming took 2 bases from V and 4 from J, leaving 9 bases between them. This CDR3 reads CSARPQGYNEQFF. The DNA of the CDR3 is TGCAGTGCTAGACCCCAGGGTTACAATGAGCAGTTCTTC.

This clonotype showed up just once. One end of the junction does not line up with germline, which may come from a read error. The V call is TRBV5-1, the J call TRBJ2-7; 7 nucleotides agree with TRBD1. The CDR3 has 15 amino acids. Germline V CDR1 and CDR2: SGHRS, YFSETQ. The CDR3 sequence is CASSPYTGQLYEQYF. The CDR3, as DNA: TGCGCCAGCAGCCCATATACGGGACAGCTCTACGAACAGTACTTC.

In this sample, this clonotype turned up a few times. The V and J genes are TRBV5-1 and TRBJ2-6; the match to TRBD1 covers 10 bases. Per the germline V gene, CDR1 is SGHRS and CDR2 is YFSETQ. This CDR3 has 19 amino acids. J lost 1 base, V lost 4 bases, and 11 bases had no gene match. The CDR3 reads CASSPTPGQGSSGANVLTF. The CDR3 DNA reads TGCGCCAGCAGCCCCACACCGGGACAGGGGTCGTCTGGGGCCAACGTCCTGACTTTC. Full variable domain (outside the CDR3, taken from reference TRBV5-1 and TRBJ2-6): KAGVTQTPRYLIKTRGQQVTLSCSPISGHRSVSWYQQTPGQGLQFLFEYFSETQRNKGNFPGRFSGRQFSNSRSEMNVSTLELGDSALYLCASSPTPGQGSSGANVLTFGAGSRLTVL.

The chain links TRBV7-8 to TRBJ2-7, with D possibly being TRBD1 or TRBD2 (5 bases each). V was pared by 2 bases and J by 5 bases, with 16 bases between. Germline V gene data show CDR1 as SGHVS and CDR2 as FQNEAQ. There are 15 residues in the CDR3. The CDR3 sequence is CASSLSLGETNEQYF. The DNA for the CDR3 is TGTGCCAGCAGCTTATCCCTGGGGGAGACGAACGAGCAGTACTTC.

This clonotype was seen more than once but under ten times. The chain combines TRBV27 with TRBJ1-2, with D maybe TRBD1 (6 bases). Trimming stripped 0 bases from V and 7 bases from J, with 12 bases between. The CDR3 spans 14 residues. Germline V gene data show CDR1 as MNHEY and CDR2 as SMNVEV (reference sequence). CDR3 residues: CASSLSRGRIGYTF. The DNA of the CDR3 is TGTGCCAGCAGTTTATCCCGGGGGCGTATTGGCTACACCTTC.

This clonotype has only a few counts. The rearrangement links TRBV20-1 to TRBJ1-2, with 12 bases fitting TRBD1. The CDR3 runs 15 residues. CDR1 is DFQATT and CDR2 is SNEGSKA in the germline V gene (reference sequence). After removal of 0 bases from V and 7 bases from J, the junction contained 6 bases not matched to a gene. The CDR3 DNA reads as TGCAGTGCTAGAGAACTTGGGACAGGGGGCATTGGCTACACCTTC. Amino acid sequence: CSARELGTGGIGYTF.

The chain joins TRBV18 to TRBJ2-3; no firm D call. Germline assignment: CDR1 KGHSH and CDR2 LQKENI. Trimming removed 2 bases from V and 2 bases from J, with 14 bases in between. This CDR3 contains 16 residues. The CDR3 region is CASSPSLRRDTDTQYF. In DNA form, the CDR3 reads TGTGCCAGCTCACCATCGCTCAGGAGAGACACAGATACGCAGTATTTT.

This chain uses TRBV7-9 with TRBJ2-1; D gene ambiguous. Trimming cost V 5 bases and J 7 bases, with 9 bases left between them. Germline V gives CDR1 SEHNR, CDR2 FQNEAQ (reference sequence). CDR3 length: 12 residues. The CDR3 region is CASSQKINEQFF. CDR3 bases: TGTGCCAGCAGCCAAAAGATTAATGAGCAGTTCTTC.

The CDR3 DNA reads TGCAGTGCGGGCAGATTAGATCAGCCCCAGCATTTT. Its protein product is CSAGRLDQPQHF. V gene TRBV20-1 combines with J gene TRBJ1-5; no clear D gene. This CDR3 comprises 12 residues. Trimming shortened V by 6 bases and J by 5 bases, and 11 bases separated the two germline ends. Looked up from germline, CDR1 is DFQATT and CDR2 is SNEGSKA (reference sequence).

The table lists this clonotype with a few counts. The genes are TRBV27 and TRBJ1-2, with TRBD1 matching over 7 bases. CDR1 and CDR2 from the germline V gene are MNHEY and SMNVEV (reference sequence). The CDR3 is made up of 15 amino acids. Unmatched junction bases numbered 9, after V lost 6 bases and J lost 2 bases. DNA for the CDR3: TGTGCCAGCAGCCGGGGGGACAGTTTGAACTATGGCTACACCTTC. Translation gives CASSRGDSLNYGYTF.

V usage is TRBV7-9 and J usage is TRBJ2-6; D is ambiguous. V lost 7 bases, J lost 0 bases, and 7 bases lay in between. Germline loops: CDR1 SEHNR, CDR2 FQNEAQ (reference sequence). CDR3 length: 14 residues. CDR3 protein: CASTISSGANVLTF. The DNA of the CDR3 is TGTGCCAGCACCATAAGCTCTGGGGCCAACGTCCTGACTTTC.